Each of the 27 T cell receptor beta chains below was sequenced from the same sample in a study of beta chain features in type 1 diabetes. Since all of the isolated RNA was reverse transcribed, expressed TCRB transcripts were what got sequenced. The data were produced by immunoSEQ multiplex PCR, yet TCRdb's version contains in-frame clones alone and is incomplete. The sample includes almost 350,000 clones, 8% of them seen just once. Sequenced: central memory CD4+ T cells from blood. The origin of the receptors is a woman between 18 and 29 years old in good health.

This clone was seen more than once but under ten times. The CDR3: CSGLERTEQYF. The CDR3 DNA is TGCAGTGGACTAGAAAGGACCGAGCAGTACTTC. V and J are TRBV20-1 and TRBJ2-7; D possibly corresponds to TRBD2 (6 bases). This CDR3 region has 11 residues. V lost 7 bases to trimming and J lost 6 bases, with 13 bases between them. CDR1 and CDR2 from the germline V gene are DFQATT and SNEGSKA (reference sequence).

This clone was observed a handful of times. Other DNA sequences in the same sample also yield this CDR3. This chain joins TRBV15 and TRBJ1-5; D unresolved. The V end was cut by 0 bases, the J end by 2 bases, with 8 bases between. Germline assignment: CDR1 LNHNV and CDR2 YYDKDF (reference sequence). This CDR3 is built from 15 residues. The CDR3 DNA reads as TGTGCCACCAGCAGAGACCCTGGGGGCAATCAGCCCCAGCATTTT. It encodes CATSRDPGGNQPQHF.

This clone appeared a few times. The rearrangement links TRBV12-5 to TRBJ2-2, with D unclear. Trimming stripped 9 bases from V and 5 bases from J, with 16 bases between. The V gene's germline CDR1 is LGHNT and CDR2 FRNRAP. The CDR3 has 14 residues. The CDR3 sequence is CASRTEPFTGELFF. The DNA for the CDR3 is TGTGCTAGCCGCACAGAACCCTTTACCGGGGAGCTGTTTTTT.

For this clone: Given a much more abundant clone one base away, this may be a read error. The J gene is TRBJ2-1, the V gene TRBV29-1, with D perhaps TRBD2 (6 bases). Germline V gene sequence: CDR1 SQVTM, CDR2 ANQGSEA. The CDR3 is 14 amino acids. Between the trimmed V and J ends, which lost 7 bases and 2 bases, there was a span of 15 bases. The CDR3 reads CSANAWGAYNEQFF. The CDR3 DNA sequence: TGCAGCGCCAATGCCTGGGGGGCCTACAATGAGCAGTTCTTC.

This clone was detected only a few times. The chain couples TRBV5-4 to TRBJ2-2; D not resolved. The germline V and J ends were trimmed by 4 bases and 6 bases, with 10 bases remaining between them. There are 13 residues in the CDR3. Germline CDR1 is SGHNT and CDR2 is YYREEE (reference sequence). CDR3: CASSVYLAGELFF. CDR3 nucleotide sequence: TGTGCCAGCAGCGTCTATCTTGCCGGGGAGCTGTTTTTT.

The chain employs TRBV18 and TRBJ2-7; a possible D gene is TRBD2 (7 bases). The CDR3 spans 15 residues. Deletions cut 6 bases from V and 7 bases from J, with 22 bases between. Germline V lookup: CDR1 KGHSH, CDR2 LQKENI. The CDR3 protein is CASSPPSGGAREQYF. The CDR3 region has the DNA TGTGCCAGCTCCCCGCCGTCTGGGGGGGCACGGGAGCAGTACTTC.

In this sample, this clone turned up a few times. In the same sample, other DNA sequences code for this CDR3. V gene TRBV19 combines with J gene TRBJ2-1; D call uncertain. V was pared by 2 bases and J by 6 bases, with 5 bases between. Germline V gene sequence: CDR1 LNHDA, CDR2 SQIVND (reference sequence). There are 12 residues in the CDR3. CDR3 region: CASSIFGNEQFF. In DNA form, the CDR3 reads TGTGCCAGTAGTATATTCGGCAATGAGCAGTTCTTC. The whole variable domain, filled in from reference TRBV19 and TRBJ2-1, reads DGGITQSPKYLFRKEGQNVTLSCEQNLNHDAMYWYRQDPGQGLRLIYYSQIVNDFQKGDIAEGYSVSREKKESFPLTVTSAQKNPTAFYLCASSIFGNEQFFGPGTRLTVL.

V is TRBV5-6 and J is TRBJ1-5; no definite D call. The germline gives CDR1 SGHDT, CDR2 YYEEEE. CDR3 length: 16 residues. V lost 0 bases to trimming and J lost 0 bases, with 10 bases between them. The chain's CDR3 is CASSLGPELSNQPQHF. The CDR3 coding sequence is TGTGCCAGCAGCTTGGGGCCCGAACTTAGCAATCAGCCCCAGCATTTT.

This clone has at least ten counts. The chain uses TRBV2 and TRBJ2-1; the match to TRBD1 covers 9 bases. CDR1 SNHLY and CDR2 FYNNEI come from the germline V gene. The CDR3 runs to 14 residues. J lost 2 bases, V lost 6 bases, and 2 bases had no gene match. CDR3 in DNA: TGTGCCAGCAGGGGACAGGGCGCCTACAATGAGCAGTTCTTC. It yields the protein CASRGQGAYNEQFF.

The V and J genes are TRBV5-1 and TRBJ2-7, with 9 bases matching TRBD1. V lost 4 bases, J lost 5 bases, and 13 bases stayed unmatched. The CDR3 is made up of 16 amino acids. Germline V gives CDR1 SGHRS, CDR2 YFSETQ. The CDR3 here is CASSTTSGTGKHEQYF. The CDR3 nucleotides read TGCGCCAGCAGCACAACTTCCGGGACAGGGAAACACGAGCAGTACTTC.

The chain uses TRBV10-1 and TRBJ2-7; no clear D gene. This CDR3 comprises 13 residues. The ends were cut back, 3 bases at V and 4 bases at J, with 10 bases in the middle. Per germline, CDR1 WNHNN and CDR2 SYGVQD (reference sequence). The CDR3 sequence is CASSESLGYEQYF. The CDR3 DNA reads TGCGCCAGCAGTGAAAGTCTGGGGTACGAGCAGTACTTC.

At least ten counts were recorded for this clone. The chain combines TRBV27 with TRBJ1-3; D ambiguous. The V end lost 4 bases, the J end lost 2 bases, and 12 bases lay between the germline ends. Germline V gene data show CDR1 as MNHEY and CDR2 as SMNVEV (reference sequence). The CDR3 length is 15 residues. CDR3 region: CASSWVTGAGNTIYF. The CDR3, as DNA: TGTGCCAGCAGTTGGGTGACGGGTGCTGGAAACACCATATATTTT.

This clone turned up a few times. The gene calls are TRBV18 and TRBJ2-5; no reliable D call. CDR3 size: 15 residues. Trimming removed 8 bases from V and 6 bases from J, with 22 bases in between. The germline V gene has CDR1 KGHSH and CDR2 LQKENI. The CDR3 reads CASNPGSTNRKTQYF. CDR3 DNA sequence: TGTGCCAGCAACCCCGGGTCTACGAATAGAAAGACCCAGTACTTC.

This clone came up a few times. J is TRBJ2-1 and V is TRBV14, with unresolved D. V was cut by 3 bases and J by 5 bases, with 14 bases left in between. Germline V gene sequence: CDR1 SGHDN, CDR2 FVKESK. The CDR3 extends over 15 amino acids. CDR3 region: CASSQGWTSHNEQFF. Written as DNA, the CDR3 is TGTGCCAGCAGCCAGGGGTGGACCTCACACAATGAGCAGTTCTTC.

This clone was observed a few times. The V gene is TRBV21-1, the J gene TRBJ2-3; the D segment call TRBD2 is taken from the table without a DNA check. TRBV21-1 is designated a pseudogene. The CDR3 is 14 amino acids. The CDR3 region is CASSKAGATDTQYF. CDR3 nucleotides: TGTGCCAGCAGCAAAGCGGGAGCCACAGATACGCAGTATTTT.

V and J are TRBV6-1 and TRBJ1-2; 7 positions match TRBD1. Losses at the gene ends were 0 bases for V and 8 bases for J; bases not matched to a gene: 3. The CDR3 has 13 amino acids. In germline, CDR1 is MNHNS, CDR2 SASEGT. The CDR3 DNA sequence: TGTGCCAGCAGTGAAGCATACAGGGGCGGCTACACCTTC. Translated, it gives CASSEAYRGGYTF.

This clone was counted a few times. In DNA form, the CDR3 reads TGTGCCAGCAGTGAGGGTAGTACTGGGGAGCTGTTTTTT. It translates to CASSEGSTGELFF. J is TRBJ2-2 and V is TRBV2; D call uncertain. This CDR3 has 13 residues. Germline CDR1 SNHLY, CDR2 FYNNEI. Trimming removed 3 bases at V and 8 bases at J, with 10 bases between. Filled out from reference TRBV2 and TRBJ2-2, the complete variable domain reads EPEVTQTPSHQVTQMGQEVILRCVPISNHLYFYWYRQILGQKVEFLVSFYNNEISEKSEIFDDQFSVERPDGSNFTLKIRSTKLEDSAMYFCASSEGSTGELFFGEGSRLTVL.

This clone has a handful of counts. This chain uses TRBV4-3 with TRBJ2-2; no clear D gene. The ends were cut back, 4 bases at V and 1 base at J, with 10 bases in the middle. This CDR3 spans 15 amino acids. Germline values: CDR1 LGHNA, CDR2 YSLEER. CDR3 sequence (DNA): TGCGCCAGCAGCCCCCTCCAGTGGAACACCGGGGAGCTGTTTTTT. As protein: CASSPLQWNTGELFF.

This clone occurred a few times. The chain has TRBV18 and TRBJ1-2; no clear D gene. CDR3 length equals 13 residues. V shed 3 bases and J shed 8 bases, with 13 bases lying between them. Germline V gene lookup returns CDR1 KGHSH and CDR2 LQKENI. CDR3 residues: CASSPRQVEGYTF. The CDR3 bases are TGTGCCAGCTCACCGAGGCAGGTGGAAGGCTACACCTTC.

This clone occurred a few times. The chain's CDR3 is CASSNDRGPYNEQFF. As DNA, the CDR3 is TGTGCCAGCAGCAACGACCGAGGTCCCTACAATGAGCAGTTCTTC. The chain has TRBV27 and TRBJ2-1; D is undetermined. The CDR3 is 15 amino acids. Germline V gene data show CDR1 as MNHEY and CDR2 as SMNVEV (reference sequence). V was cut by 6 bases and J by 2 bases, with 14 bases left in between.

The sample holds a few counts of this clone. The chain carries TRBV5-1 and TRBJ2-7; possible D gene TRBD2, 6 bases. CDR3 length: 15 residues. CDR1 and CDR2 (germline): SGHRS, YFSETQ. V lost 3 bases and J lost 5, with 18 bases in between. The CDR3 loop is CASSYGYGSSNEQYF. CDR3 DNA: TGCGCCAGCAGCTACGGATACGGGAGCAGCAACGAGCAGTACTTC.

V gene TRBV6-6 combines with J gene TRBJ2-3; D unresolved. This CDR3 region has 14 residues. Germline V gene sequence: CDR1 MNHNY, CDR2 SVGAGI (reference sequence). Trimming removed 2 bases at V and 5 bases at J, with 11 bases between. The CDR3, as DNA: TGTGCCAGCAGTTACCCGCTAGTCCGAGATACGCAGTATTTT. The encoded protein is CASSYPLVRDTQYF.

This clone was seen a few times. A read error may produce the germline difference seen at one junction end. CDR3 DNA: TGCGCCAGCAGCCAAGACAGGGGGCTTGGCTACACCTTC. Translating gives CASSQDRGLGYTF. The V call is TRBV5-4, the J call TRBJ1-2, with 10 bases fitting TRBD1. The CDR3 is 13 amino acids. Germline CDR1 and CDR2: SGHNT and YYREEE (reference sequence). Full variable domain (remainder filled in from reference TRBV5-4 and TRBJ1-2): ETGVTQSPTHLIKTRGQQVTLRCSSQSGHNTVSWYQQALGQGPQFIFQYYREEENGRGNFPPRFSGLQFPNYSSELNVNALELDDSALYLCASSQDRGLGYTFGSGTRLTVV.

The chain links TRBV5-8 to TRBJ2-5; the D gene is possibly TRBD2 (7 bases). V gave up 4 bases and J gave up 5 bases, with 18 bases separating them. Germline V CDR1 and CDR2: SGHTS, YDEGEE. The CDR3 runs to 15 residues. The chain's CDR3 is CASSKYDRRGETQYF. The CDR3 DNA sequence: TGTGCCAGCAGCAAATATGACAGGCGGGGGGAGACCCAGTACTTC.

This clone was counted a few times. The gene calls are TRBV28 and TRBJ2-4, with a possible D match to TRBD1 (5 bases). The CDR3 extends over 16 amino acids. V was clipped by 5 bases and J by 8 bases, with 22 bases between them. Germline CDR1 and CDR2: MDHEN and SYDVKM. The CDR3 region has the DNA TGTGCCAGCAGTGGGAATGGTGGGGCCTCCGGAGACATTCAGTACTTC. This codes for CASSGNGGASGDIQYF.

This clone was picked up a small number of times. The rearrangement uses TRBV11-2 and TRBJ2-2, with 7 bases that match TRBD2. This CDR3 is built from 17 residues. The J segment lost 7 bases and the V segment lost 3 bases, leaving 14 bases of the junction unmatched. The germline gives CDR1 SGHAT, CDR2 FQNNGV. The CDR3 loop is CASSFLGGSLRGGELFF. CDR3 DNA: TGTGCCAGCAGCTTTTTGGGCGGGAGCCTTCGTGGCGGGGAGCTGTTTTTT.

This chain joins TRBV28 and TRBJ2-5, with 7 bases fitting TRBD2. The CDR3 sequence is 13 residues long. Looked up from germline, CDR1 is MDHEN and CDR2 is SYDVKM. The V segment lost 9 bases and the J segment 3 bases; nucleotides outside the gene matches: 7. This CDR3 reads CASPSGNKETQYF. CDR3 in DNA: TGTGCCAGTCCAAGCGGGAACAAAGAGACCCAGTACTTC.